The table lists the clone carrying this T cell receptor beta chain with a few counts. Its antigen is unidentified. This specimen belongs to a study of T-cell reconstitution after alpha-beta-depleted transplantation in children. Study-level findings and limits: Reportedly, roughly two months post-transplant, alpha-beta T cells arose from several hundred expanded graft clones. Some patients owed their high day-60 TCRbeta diversity to surviving recipient T cells and thymic progenitors. It was newly produced T cells that mostly accounted for T-cell counts and diversity one year after transplant.

Preparing the TCRbeta library involved the use of unique molecular identifiers. TCRdb itself ran the PCR reads through MiXCR, one entry per CDR3 protein. The repertoire holds hundreds of thousands of distinct CDR3 sequences, with approximately 8.4% as singletons. Trimming took 6 bases from V and 3 from J, leaving 9 bases between them. Germline loops: CDR1 SGHTA, CDR2 FQGNSA. The CDR3 covers 13 residues. This sequence originates from a male patient between 2 and 10 years old who had a stem cell transplant for acute myeloid leukemia, so the T cells may come from the graft donor. The chain carries TRBV7-2 and TRBJ1-5, with D maybe TRBD1 (5 bases). The specimen was PBMCs, mostly from graft donor cells, collected 360 days after TCRalphabeta/CD19-depleted stem cell transplant. CDR3 sequence reads: CASRGDFNQPQHF. CDR3 nucleotide sequence: TGTGCCAGCAGGGGGGACTTCAATCAGCCCCAGCATTTT.